This TCR beta chain was recovered during a study of early T cells in non-severe SARS-CoV-2 infection. TCRdb redid the calling of the 5' RACE reads with MiXCR, one entry per CDR3 protein. The sample consists of fewer than 35,000 distinct CDR3 sequences, 4.5% to 6% of them appearing once. The sample holds many counts of this clonotype. V lost 5 bases to trimming and J lost 2 bases, with 9 bases between them. The CDR3 runs 13 residues. In germline, CDR1 is SGHNT, CDR2 YENEEA. Material: whole blood. The TCR comes from an adult who was a healthcare worker with PCR-confirmed SARS-CoV-2 infection or an uninfected control (not recorded which). This chain joins TRBV11-3 and TRBJ1-2, with D perhaps matching TRBD1 (5 bases). CDR3 bases: TGTGCCAGCAGCCCAGACAGAAACTATGGCTACACCTTC. Its translation: CASSPDRNYGYTF.